These 16 T cell receptor beta chains were sequenced from one sample in a study of cytomegalovirus exposure and HLA in healthy donors (dated 2017 in TCRdb). Receptors were amplified or captured by the immunoSEQ multiplex PCR assay. A mixture of 60 forward primers for TCR Vbeta segments and 13 reverse primers for TCR Jbeta segments was used in the multiplex PCR. Not all clones reach the TCRdb copy of this immuneACCESS table, which keeps in-frame sequences only. Checked studies attribute under half of the gap to unresolved V genes and leave the rest unexplained. For this sample the table gives about 170,000 clones, of which approximately 77% were detected only once. Around 1.5% of the sample lies in the top ten. The sequenced material came from PBMCs. These receptors all come from a male donor in good health and CMV-seronegative.

V usage is TRBV27 and J usage is TRBJ1-4, with 8 bases that match TRBD1. The CDR3 is 15 amino acids. V was clipped by 1 base and J by 6 bases; unmatched bases: 4. Germline CDR1 and CDR2: MNHEY and SMNVEV (reference sequence). The CDR3 sequence: CASSLFGQGDEKLFF. The CDR3 DNA reads as TGTGCCAGCAGTTTATTTGGACAGGGAGATGAAAAACTGTTTTTT.

This clone was observed once. An end of the junction differs from the germline gene, which may be a read error. The chain is built from TRBV7-9 and TRBJ1-1; maybe TRBD1 (6 bases). CDR1 and CDR2 (germline): SEHNR, FQNEAQ (reference sequence). This CDR3 region has 18 residues. The CDR3 protein is CSSSLGDKAFGLNTEAFF. DNA of the CDR3: TGTTCCAGCAGCTTAGGGGACAAAGCCTTTGGGTTGAACACTGAAGCTTTCTTT.

The V gene is TRBV2, the J gene TRBJ2-5; 11 nucleotides match TRBD2. J gave up 7 bases and V 6 bases, and 10 bases lay outside the gene matches. Germline V lookup: CDR1 SNHLY, CDR2 FYNNEI. CDR3 length equals 15 residues. As DNA, the CDR3 is TGTGCCAGCAGCCCGGGACTAGCGGCCTTTGGGACCCAGTACTTC. Its translation is CASSPGLAAFGTQYF.

The chain uses TRBV9 and TRBJ1-5; D uncertain. This CDR3 is 19 amino acids long. Trimming stripped 6 bases from V and 4 bases from J, with 29 bases between. Germline values: CDR1 SGDLS, CDR2 YYNGEE. The CDR3 is CASTMGSNIEVEGNQPQHF. DNA of the CDR3: TGTGCCAGCACCATGGGGAGCAACATCGAAGTAGAAGGGAATCAGCCCCAGCATTTT. The entire variable domain, with the rest obtained from reference TRBV9 and TRBJ1-5, is as follows: DSGVTQTPKHLITATGQRVTLRCSPRSGDLSVYWYQQSLDQGLQFLIQYYNGEERAKGNILERFSAQQFPDLHSELNLSSLELGDSALYFCASTMGSNIEVEGNQPQHFGDGTRLSIL.

This clone was found once. This rearrangement joins TRBV11-3 to TRBJ2-7; 8 bases are shared with TRBD2. The CDR3 has 14 residues. V dropped 3 bases and J dropped 1; count of bases not matched to a gene: 2. In germline, CDR1 is SGHNT, CDR2 YENEEA. This CDR3 reads CASSFSGDSYEQYF. The CDR3 region has the DNA TGTGCCAGCAGCTTTAGCGGGGATTCCTACGAGCAGTACTTC.

This clone has a handful of counts. V is TRBV7-3 and J is TRBJ1-1, with a possible D match to TRBD1 (5 bases). The germline V gene has CDR1 SGHTA and CDR2 FQGTGA. Trimming removed 5 bases from V and 4 bases from J, with 14 bases in between. This CDR3 is built from 14 residues. CDR3 nucleotides: TGTGCCAGCAGCGAACCAGGGATTCCCACTGAAGCTTTCTTT. Protein product: CASSEPGIPTEAFF. Combining the CDR3 with reference TRBV7-3 and TRBJ1-1 gives the whole variable domain GAGVSQTPSNKVTEKGKYVELRCDPISGHTALYWYRQSLGQGPEFLIYFQGTGAADDSGLPNDRFFAVRPEGSVSTLKIQRTERGDSAVYLCASSEPGIPTEAFFGQGTRLTVV.

This clone was recorded only once. CDR3 residues: CASSRGSGISYNEQFF. CDR3 coding DNA: TGTGCCAGCAGCCGGGGTAGCGGGATCTCCTACAATGAGCAGTTCTTC. The chain combines TRBV5-4 with TRBJ2-1; 8 nucleotides match TRBD2. Germline values: CDR1 SGHNT, CDR2 YYREEE (reference sequence). The J segment lost 0 bases and the V segment lost 4 bases, leaving 6 bases of the junction unmatched. This CDR3 region has 16 residues. The full variable domain, completed using reference TRBV5-4 and TRBJ2-1, is ETGVTQSPTHLIKTRGQQVTLRCSSQSGHNTVSWYQQALGQGPQFIFQYYREEENGRGNFPPRFSGLQFPNYSSELNVNALELDDSALYLCASSRGSGISYNEQFFGPGTRLTVL.

This clone was found once. The V gene is TRBV19, the J gene TRBJ1-2; D may be TRBD1 (5 bases). V shed 5 bases and J shed 5 bases, with 18 bases lying between them. The germline V gene encodes CDR1 LNHDA and CDR2 SQIVND (reference sequence). CDR3 size: 15 residues. The CDR3 protein is CASSPNWGDGYGYTF. In nucleotides, the CDR3 is TGTGCCAGTAGTCCCAACTGGGGGGACGGATATGGCTACACCTTC. The entire variable domain, with the rest obtained from reference TRBV19 and TRBJ1-2, is as follows: DGGITQSPKYLFRKEGQNVTLSCEQNLNHDAMYWYRQDPGQGLRLIYYSQIVNDFQKGDIAEGYSVSREKKESFPLTVTSAQKNPTAFYLCASSPNWGDGYGYTFGSGTRLTVV.

Regarding this clone: Compared with germline, one end of the junction differs, possibly owing to a read error. The chain uses TRBV7-9 and TRBJ1-2, with 8 bases lining up with TRBD1. CDR3 length equals 16 residues. Germline CDR1 reads SEHNR; CDR2 reads FQNEAQ (reference sequence). This CDR3 reads CSSSLARPTGAVGYTF. The CDR3 nucleotides read TGTTCCAGCAGCTTAGCAAGGCCGACAGGGGCGGTTGGCTACACCTTC.

This clone appeared a few times. The chain carries TRBV6-1 and TRBJ2-5; TRBD1 agrees at 8 bases. The better agreement between TRBJ2-7 and the DNA end casts doubt on the J call. The CDR3 runs 15 residues. In germline, CDR1 is MNHNS, CDR2 SASEGT. The CDR3 region has the DNA TGTGCCTCCTTGGGGGGACAGGCCGCGATCTACGAGCAGTACTTC. Encoded protein: CASLGGQAAIYEQYF.

The sample holds one count of this clone. The rearrangement joins TRBV29-1 to TRBJ2-1; TRBD2 agrees at 16 bases. CDR1 SQVTM and CDR2 ANQGSEA come from the germline V gene. The CDR3 has 18 amino acids. V lost 4 bases to trimming and J lost 8 bases; unmatched junction nucleotides: 14. The CDR3 protein is CSVGPGTSGRAVTDEQFF. The CDR3 bases are TGCAGCGTTGGTCCCGGGACTAGCGGGAGGGCGGTAACCGATGAGCAGTTCTTC.

Only one count was recorded for this clone. The chain has TRBV21-1 and TRBJ2-3; the listed D gene, TRBD2, was not tested against the DNA. TRBV21-1 is labeled a pseudogene. The length of the CDR3 is 15 residues. CDR3: CASSISRENWDTQYF. The CDR3 DNA reads as TGTGCCAGCAGCATCTCCCGGGAGAATTGGGATACGCAGTATTTT.

The rearrangement joins TRBV19 to TRBJ2-1, with 13 bases fitting TRBD2. V shed 4 bases, J shed 6 bases, and the junction held 18 bases outside the gene matches. Per germline, CDR1 LNHDA and CDR2 SQIVND (reference sequence). The CDR3 spans 20 residues. CDR3 nucleotide sequence: TGTGCCAGTAGTACGACAAAACTAGCGGGGGGGCCTGGTTTCCTCAATGAGCAGTTCTTC. The encoded protein is CASSTTKLAGGPGFLNEQFF.

The chain carries TRBV19 and TRBJ1-2; 8 bases fit TRBD1. Germline CDR1 reads LNHDA; CDR2 reads SQIVND (reference sequence). This CDR3 contains 14 residues. V lost 4 bases and J lost 4; bases outside the gene matches: 5. The CDR3 DNA sequence: TGTGCCAGTAGTACGCCCGGGACAGGCTATGGCTACACCTTC. Residues: CASSTPGTGYGYTF.

The chain is built from TRBV5-4 and TRBJ1-2; D might be TRBD1 (6 bases). Trimming took 1 base from V and 5 from J, leaving 15 bases between them. This CDR3 contains 15 residues. The germline gives CDR1 SGHNT, CDR2 YYREEE (reference sequence). CDR3 sequence: CASSLQHGGAYGYTF. DNA for the CDR3: TGTGCCAGCAGCTTGCAGCACGGGGGGGCGTATGGCTACACCTTC.

This chain links TRBV28 with TRBJ2-2; tentative D call: TRBD2 (6 bases). The germline gives CDR1 MDHEN, CDR2 SYDVKM. The CDR3 spans 15 residues. V was cut by 6 bases and J by 0 bases, with 11 bases left in between. The CDR3 loop reads CASSLASSNTGELFF. CDR3 DNA sequence: TGTGCCAGCAGCCTAGCGAGCTCGAACACCGGGGAGCTGTTTTTT.